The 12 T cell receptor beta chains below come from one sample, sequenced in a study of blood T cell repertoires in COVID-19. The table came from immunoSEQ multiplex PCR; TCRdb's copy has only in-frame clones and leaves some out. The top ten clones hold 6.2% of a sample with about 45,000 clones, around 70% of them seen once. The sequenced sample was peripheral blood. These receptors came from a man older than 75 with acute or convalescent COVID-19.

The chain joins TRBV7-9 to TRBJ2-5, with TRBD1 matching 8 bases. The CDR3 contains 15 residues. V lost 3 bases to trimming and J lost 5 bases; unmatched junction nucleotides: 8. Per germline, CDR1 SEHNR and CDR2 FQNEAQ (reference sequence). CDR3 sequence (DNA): TGTGCCAGCAGCTTGACAGGGGATGGAGGTGAGACCCAGTACTTC. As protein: CASSLTGDGGETQYF.

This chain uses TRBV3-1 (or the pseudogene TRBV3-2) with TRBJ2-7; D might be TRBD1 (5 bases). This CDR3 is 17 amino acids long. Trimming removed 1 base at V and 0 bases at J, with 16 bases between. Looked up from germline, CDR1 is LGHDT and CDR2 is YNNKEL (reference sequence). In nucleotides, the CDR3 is TGTGCCAGCAGCCAAGGAGCCGACAGAAGTCTCTCCTACGAGCAGTACTTC. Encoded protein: CASSQGADRSLSYEQYF.

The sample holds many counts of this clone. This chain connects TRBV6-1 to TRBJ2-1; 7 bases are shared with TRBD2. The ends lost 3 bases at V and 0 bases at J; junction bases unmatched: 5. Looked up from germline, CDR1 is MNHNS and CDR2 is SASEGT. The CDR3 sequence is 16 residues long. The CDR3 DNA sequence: TGTGCCAGCAGTGACCGGCAGCGGGGCTCCTACAATGAGCAGTTCTTC. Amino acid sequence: CASSDRQRGSYNEQFF.

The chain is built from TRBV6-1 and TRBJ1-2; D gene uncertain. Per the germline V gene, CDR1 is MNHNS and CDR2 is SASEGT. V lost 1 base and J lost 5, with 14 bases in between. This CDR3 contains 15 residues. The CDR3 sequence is CASSEGMTRQYGYTF. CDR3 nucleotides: TGTGCCAGCAGTGAAGGTATGACACGGCAATATGGCTACACCTTC.

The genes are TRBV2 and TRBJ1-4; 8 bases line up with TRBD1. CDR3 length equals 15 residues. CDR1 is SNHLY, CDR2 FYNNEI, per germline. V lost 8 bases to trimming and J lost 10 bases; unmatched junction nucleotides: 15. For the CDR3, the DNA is TGTGCCAGCTCTGAGGACAGGGCTCTAAGGGCAAAACTGTTTTTT. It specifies CASSEDRALRAKLFF.

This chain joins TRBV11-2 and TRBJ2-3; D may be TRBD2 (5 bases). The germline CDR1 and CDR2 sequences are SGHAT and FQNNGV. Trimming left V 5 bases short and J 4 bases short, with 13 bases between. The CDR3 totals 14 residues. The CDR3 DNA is TGTGCCAGCAGCCGTCTTGAGGGTGCAGATACGCAGTATTTT. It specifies CASSRLEGADTQYF.

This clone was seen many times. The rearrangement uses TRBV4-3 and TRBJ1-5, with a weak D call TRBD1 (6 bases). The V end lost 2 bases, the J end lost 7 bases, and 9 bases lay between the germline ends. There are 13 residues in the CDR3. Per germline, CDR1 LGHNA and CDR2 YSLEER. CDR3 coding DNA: TGCGCCAGCAGCCAACAACAGGGACAGCCCCAGCATTTT. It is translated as CASSQQQGQPQHF.

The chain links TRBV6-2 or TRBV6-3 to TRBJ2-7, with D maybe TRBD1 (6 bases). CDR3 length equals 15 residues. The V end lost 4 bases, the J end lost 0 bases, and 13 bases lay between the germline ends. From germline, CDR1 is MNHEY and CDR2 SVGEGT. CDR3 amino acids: CASSSGTYSSYEQYF. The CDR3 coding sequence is TGTGCCAGCAGTTCCGGGACATACTCCTCCTACGAGCAGTACTTC.

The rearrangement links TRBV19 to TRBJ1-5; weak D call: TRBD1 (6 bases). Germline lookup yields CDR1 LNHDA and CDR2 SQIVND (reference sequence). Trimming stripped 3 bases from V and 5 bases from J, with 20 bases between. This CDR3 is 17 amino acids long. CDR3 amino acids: CASSIQGSGGADQPQHF. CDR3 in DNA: TGTGCCAGTAGTATCCAGGGGTCAGGTGGCGCTGATCAGCCCCAGCATTTT.

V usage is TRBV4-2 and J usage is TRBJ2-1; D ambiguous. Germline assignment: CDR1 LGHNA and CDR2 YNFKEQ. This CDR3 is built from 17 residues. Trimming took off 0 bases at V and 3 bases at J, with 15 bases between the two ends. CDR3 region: CASSQDPNPGFYNEQFF. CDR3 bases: TGTGCCAGCAGCCAAGATCCCAACCCCGGGTTCTACAATGAGCAGTTCTTC.

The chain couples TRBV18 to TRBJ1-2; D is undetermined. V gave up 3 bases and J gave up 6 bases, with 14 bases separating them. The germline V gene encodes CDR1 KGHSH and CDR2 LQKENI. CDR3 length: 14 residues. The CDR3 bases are TGTGCCAGCTCACCCCGCCCGGGGTCGGATGGCTACACCTTC. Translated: CASSPRPGSDGYTF.

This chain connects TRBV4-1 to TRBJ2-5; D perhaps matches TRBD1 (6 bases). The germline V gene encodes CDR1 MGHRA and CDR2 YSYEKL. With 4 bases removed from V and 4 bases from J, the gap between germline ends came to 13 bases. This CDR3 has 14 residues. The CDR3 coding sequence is TGCGCCAGCAGCCCTGACTGGGGGCGAGAGACCCAGTACTTC. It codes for CASSPDWGRETQYF.